Below are 2 T cell receptor beta chains sequenced from a single sample in a study of response to subunit inactivated influenza vaccine. MiXCR, applied by TCRdb to the RT-PCR reads, yields one record per CDR3 protein. This table holds 610,000 or so distinct CDR3 sequences, 14% found once. Source: PBMCs from blood, taken 11 to 12 days after vaccination. These receptor sequences come from a man aged 50-60 years who received an inactivated influenza vaccine.

This clonotype was counted between two and nine times. J is TRBJ1-1 and V is TRBV14, with D possibly being TRBD1 (6 bases). CDR1 is SGHDN, CDR2 FVKESK, per germline. V was clipped by 5 bases and J by 2 bases, with 12 bases between them. This CDR3 has 14 residues. CDR3 coding DNA: TGTGCCAGCAGCAGGCAGGGGATCAACACTGAAGCTTTCTTT. As protein: CASSRQGINTEAFF.

The table lists this clonotype with a few counts. The rearrangement uses TRBV6-1 and TRBJ2-5, with D possibly being TRBD2 (6 bases). The CDR3 is 16 amino acids. Trimming removed 5 bases at V and 5 bases at J, with 21 bases between. CDR1 MNHNS and CDR2 SASEGT come from the germline V gene. CDR3 region: CASSRKGGPSWETQYF. CDR3 in DNA: TGTGCCAGCAGTCGTAAAGGAGGGCCCTCCTGGGAGACCCAGTACTTC.